This T cell receptor beta chain was observed in a study of cytomegalovirus exposure and HLA in healthy donors. General study points: Rare sequences made up most TCRs, while some public TCRs were found in many donors. Likely technical artifact: a cluster of highly shared sequence variants.

60 Vbeta and 13 Jbeta primers were used in PCR. Original data processing: About 10 million shared chains were among around 80 million unique TCR beta chains counted in a later analysis. Repertoires were generated with immunoSEQ multiplex PCR, while TCRdb's copy carries only in-frame clones and drops some. V and J calls and clone size are those listed in that table; D and trimming were worked out from the DNA. The data hold approximately 120,000 clones, with 74% observed a single time. This CDR3 is built from 12 residues. V dropped 8 bases and J dropped 9 bases, with 14 bases sitting between them. From germline, CDR1 is MNHEY and CDR2 SVGAGI. With respect to this clone: The antigen remains undetermined.

The receptor was isolated from a woman in her 50s in good health and CMV-seropositive. Sequencing was done on a sample of PBMCs. This chain uses TRBV6-5 with TRBJ2-1, with a weak D call TRBD2 (7 bases). The CDR3: CASSRAGAEQFF. CDR3 sequence (DNA): TGTGCCAGCTCCCGGGCGGGGGCTGAGCAGTTCTTC.